The rows below give T cell receptor beta chains drawn from one sample of a study of blood T cell repertoires in COVID-19. Sequencing used immunoSEQ multiplex PCR; TCRdb keeps in-frame clones, though not all of them. The table has approximately 290,000 clones, roughly nine tenths seen once. Sequencing input: peripheral blood. The receptors come from a woman aged 30 to 39 with COVID-19, enrolled during active disease. Each CDR3 is given without its conserved first and last residue.

J	V	CDR3
TRBJ1-2	TRBV27	ASSLLYGGGNYGYT
TRBJ2-3	TRBV29-1	SVESGSHTDTQY
TRBJ2-1	TRBV9	ASSIQTGGFSYNEQF
TRBJ1-5	TRBV15	ATSRDVRSNQPQH
TRBJ2-1	TRBV10-2	ASSVPGSNEQF
TRBJ1-2	TRBV6-5	ATTVEQGYPGGYT
TRBJ2-2	TRBV11-2	ASSLERTGELF
TRBJ1-5	TRBV5-5	ASSRGAAQESPQH
TRBJ1-1	TRBV15	ATSRDRTRGPTMGTEAF
TRBJ1-6	TRBV3-1/TRBV3-2	ASSQAVRVNSPLH
TRBJ1-4	TRBV4-1	ASSQAGTGNEKLF